A single TCR beta chain is shown here with its context. This clonotype has more than one count but fewer than ten. Its binding antigen is unknown. Within one base of it there is no much larger clone, and no base qualities were kept. These data originate in a study of T-cell memory formation after mild COVID-19 (dated by TCRdb to about 2021). For the study in its entirety: TCR sequence clusters from the two donors were found to be largely donor specific. T-cell clones expanding and contracting after mild COVID-19 in two donors were tracked by longitudinal TCRalpha and TCRbeta repertoire sequencing. The cohort comprised two young, previously healthy adult volunteers, one female and one male. The research as a whole found: SARS-CoV-2 specificity of the second-wave clones peaking on day 37 was not confirmed. The detection of some responding clones in pre-infection memory suggests that pre-existing cross-reactive memory T cells joined the SARS-CoV-2 response. Contracting CD4+ clones turned up mainly in the CM and EM memory subsets, whereas EMRA was where CD8+ clones were enriched. The study covered only a couple of mild cases, and larger cohorts including severe cases with pre-infection samples were considered necessary. Clones that contracted from day 15 to 85 showed balanced CD4/CD8 phenotypes, whereas a second wave of clones that expanded from day 15 to 37 leaned towards CD4+.

The junction carries 11 bases between V and J, which are trimmed by 1 base and 4 bases respectively. The CDR3 runs 14 residues from the cysteine to the phenylalanine. Only the CDR3 part of the read is kept: 42 bases, read in frame from the first base. The CDR1 and CDR2 encoded by the germline V gene (reference sequence) are DFQATT and SNEGSKA. The sample was run on an Illumina NovaSeq 6000. Using 5'RACE with constant-segment primers, TCRalpha and TCRbeta cDNA libraries were constructed, with sample barcodes and unique molecular identifiers added in the process. RNA was extracted from every sample with Trizol reagent. The libraries were amplified in two PCR steps, and the second step added a second sample barcode and Illumina TruSeq adapters. Libraries were sequenced on an Illumina NovaSeq with 2 x 150 bp paired-end reads. In the paper's pipeline: Reads were demultiplexed and collapsed into UMI-guided consensus sequences with migec v1.2.7. With mixcr v2.1.11, UMI consensuses were aligned to TRA and TRB V and J templates and assembled into clonotypes. Clonotypes were classified as expanded or contracted when called significant by both edgeR and NoisET, with noise models trained on biological replicates. For edgeR calls, the cutoffs were a false discovery rate-adjusted p below 0.01 and a log2 fold-change threshold of 1. As an exploratory analysis of dynamics, max-normalized trajectories of the 1000 most abundant clonotypes were examined with PCA combined with hierarchical clustering. Separately sequenced CD4+ and CD8+ repertoires were used to assign the CD4 or CD8 phenotype of responding clones. TCRdb cleaned the public reads at Q25 with fastp, built clones with MiXCR and kept in-frame beta chains. Under each unique CDR3 protein, matching rows form one entry showing the most common genes and DNA. Here the V and J calls rest on TCRdb's processing, not on the authors' analysis. This sample holds 390,000 or so distinct CDR3 sequences; more than 15% were observed only once. 20% to 25% of the sample is taken by the ten largest.

Ficoll-Paque density gradient centrifugation was the method used to isolate PBMCs. The rearrangement combines TRBV20-1 with TRBJ2-1; the D gene is possibly TRBD1 or TRBD2, each agreeing over 5 bases. The sequencing sample was made of PBMCs or a T cell subset sorted from them (not recorded which). The receptor comes from a man between 18 and 29 years old who had mild COVID-19 (a few samples of this study predate the infection). The sample titles of this study are shuffled in the database, so cell type and time point are left out; the donor was told from shared clones. The nucleotide sequence reads TGCAGTGCTAGAGGGGGACCGGAATACAATGAGCAGTTCTTC. The resulting protein is CSARGGPEYNEQFF.